This paragraph covers one T cell receptor beta chain sequence. Authors' methods: Reference gene primer amplification gave estimated nucleated cell counts. Clones were read by immunoSEQ multiplex PCR, and TCRdb kept only the in-frame ones, dropping some. V and J calls and clone size come straight from that table; D and trimming were deduced from the DNA. The repertoire consists of about 120,000 clones, with around 87% occurring once and the leading ten covering 3.8%. The sample is drawn from a study of blood T cell repertoires in COVID-19. Study context: Specimens from acute and convalescent COVID-19 originated in the United States, Italy and Spain. From T cells, B-cell-depleted T cells, or PBMCs came the material, which was cDNA or gDNA.

Enrolled during active infection, Seattle patients were then followed longitudinally. This sequence originates from a woman aged 55-75 years with COVID-19, enrolled during active disease. Sequencing was performed on peripheral blood.

The CDR3, as DNA: TGTGCCAGCTCCCGACTAGCGCGCCACTACGAGCAGTACTTC. Translated: CASSRLARHYEQYF. The chain combines TRBV27 with TRBJ2-7; TRBD2 matches 8 bases. The CDR3 is made up of 14 amino acids. Germline CDR1 is MNHEY and CDR2 is SMNVEV (reference sequence). The V and J ends lost 8 bases and 3 bases, in that order; junction bases with no gene match: 9.